This T cell receptor beta chain was captured in a study of T cells in Graves' hyperthyroidism and ophthalmopathy. About the study: Before treatment of any kind, peripheral blood was taken at initial diagnosis. Whole-study results and caveats: The authors' 13 V-J model separated ophthalmopathy from stable hyperthyroidism.

The cohort's ophthalmopathy patients, a group with duration under 3 months, had a Clinical Activity Score of at least 3 and a NOSPECS grade of at least 4. From RNA transcripts, TCR beta CDR3 regions were amplified. During a first-round RT-PCR of the TCR CDR3, the HTBI primer set was used. TCRdb recomputed calls from the multiplex PCR reads with MiXCR, one row per CDR3 protein. This table has 600,000 or so distinct CDR3 sequences, around 13% appearing once. The CDR3 has 14 amino acids. Trimming cost V 3 bases and J 7 bases; bases outside gene matches: 2. Germline-derived CDR1 and CDR2 are SGHVS and FNYEAQ. Ten or more counts support this clonotype. No antigen is known for it.

Sequencing was performed on blood. The chain has TRBV7-6 and TRBJ2-2; TRBD1 agrees at 10 bases. This TCR was sampled from a woman aged 45-60 years with Graves' ophthalmopathy. In nucleotides, the CDR3 is TGTGCCAGCAGCTTGGGGACAGGGGTCGGGGAGCTGTTTTTT. Translating gives CASSLGTGVGELFF.